Below, 7 T cell receptor beta chains from the same sample are listed, as sequenced in a study of coeliac disease. Clones were sequenced by immunoSEQ multiplex PCR, and TCRdb holds only the in-frame ones, with some missing. The sample holds a few thousand clones; 63% are singletons and the top ten take 17%. The sequenced material came from lymphocytes from the gut lamina propria. The receptor source for this set is a woman aged 50 to 60 without celiac disease.

This clone was picked up a small number of times. This chain connects TRBV18 to TRBJ1-1, with 9 bases matching TRBD1. V dropped 5 bases and J dropped 3; count of bases not matched to a gene: 10. The CDR3 contains 16 residues. In germline, CDR1 is KGHSH, CDR2 LQKENI. The CDR3 region is CASSVRLQGADTEAFF. For the CDR3, the DNA is TGTGCCAGCTCAGTTAGGTTACAGGGGGCGGACACTGAAGCTTTCTTT.

This sequence joins TRBV28 and TRBJ1-1, with D unresolved. Germline CDR1 MDHEN, CDR2 SYDVKM. The CDR3 has 9 residues. The germline V and J ends were trimmed by 8 bases and 9 bases, with 7 bases remaining between them. The CDR3 DNA reads as TGTGCCAGCGGGCACCAAGCTTTCTTT. As protein: CASGHQAFF.

V gene TRBV10-2 combines with J gene TRBJ1-5; 7 bases are a match to TRBD1. V gave up 8 bases and J gave up 5 bases; unmatched junction bases: 6. Germline CDR1 reads WSHSY; CDR2 reads SAAADI. This CDR3 region has 13 residues. As DNA, the CDR3 is TGCGCCAGCCGACAGGGACGTGATCAGCCCCAGCATTTT. This gives the protein CASRQGRDQPQHF.

The V call is TRBV6-1, the J call TRBJ1-4; weak D call: TRBD1 (5 bases). Germline V gene sequence: CDR1 MNHNS, CDR2 SASEGT. V was shortened by 11 bases and J by 7 bases, with 20 bases between the two germline ends. The CDR3 length is 14 residues. CDR3 DNA sequence: TGTGCCGTACAATTGGGGGGACCAAGTGAAAAACTGTTTTTT. It yields the protein CAVQLGGPSEKLFF.

The chain has TRBV11-2 and TRBJ2-7; tentative D call: TRBD1 (5 bases). V dropped 1 base and J dropped 2 bases, with 18 bases sitting between them. The V gene's germline CDR1 is SGHAT and CDR2 FQNNGV. The length of the CDR3 is 17 residues. CDR3 sequence: CASSLVVWQGLTYEQYF. The CDR3 DNA is TGTGCCAGCAGCTTAGTTGTCTGGCAGGGCCTTACCTACGAGCAGTACTTC.

The chain joins TRBV30 to TRBJ1-2; 7 bases align to TRBD1. The CDR3 is 15 amino acids. V dropped 1 base and J dropped 2; count of bases not matched to a gene: 7. CDR1 GTSNPN and CDR2 SVGIG come from the germline V gene (reference sequence). The CDR3 bases are TGTGCCTGGAGTGGGGGGACAGCCTTAAACTATGGCTACACCTTC. Its protein product is CAWSGGTALNYGYTF.

A word on this clone: Other DNA sequences from this sample encode an identical CDR3 as well. This chain joins TRBV12-5 and TRBJ1-3, with D unresolved. Germline V lookup: CDR1 LGHNT, CDR2 FRNRAP. With 5 bases removed from V and 1 base from J, the gap between germline ends came to 9 bases. CDR3 length equals 14 residues. CDR3 region: CASGLGVSGNTIYF. The CDR3 DNA is TGTGCTAGTGGTCTCGGAGTATCTGGAAACACCATATATTTT. The full variable domain, in which reference TRBV12-5 and TRBJ1-3 provide the parts outside the CDR3, is DARVTQTPRHKVTEMGQEVTMRCQPILGHNTVFWYRQTMMQGLELLAYFRNRAPLDDSGMPKDRFSAEMPDATLATLKIQPSEPRDSAVYFCASGLGVSGNTIYFGEGSWLTVV.